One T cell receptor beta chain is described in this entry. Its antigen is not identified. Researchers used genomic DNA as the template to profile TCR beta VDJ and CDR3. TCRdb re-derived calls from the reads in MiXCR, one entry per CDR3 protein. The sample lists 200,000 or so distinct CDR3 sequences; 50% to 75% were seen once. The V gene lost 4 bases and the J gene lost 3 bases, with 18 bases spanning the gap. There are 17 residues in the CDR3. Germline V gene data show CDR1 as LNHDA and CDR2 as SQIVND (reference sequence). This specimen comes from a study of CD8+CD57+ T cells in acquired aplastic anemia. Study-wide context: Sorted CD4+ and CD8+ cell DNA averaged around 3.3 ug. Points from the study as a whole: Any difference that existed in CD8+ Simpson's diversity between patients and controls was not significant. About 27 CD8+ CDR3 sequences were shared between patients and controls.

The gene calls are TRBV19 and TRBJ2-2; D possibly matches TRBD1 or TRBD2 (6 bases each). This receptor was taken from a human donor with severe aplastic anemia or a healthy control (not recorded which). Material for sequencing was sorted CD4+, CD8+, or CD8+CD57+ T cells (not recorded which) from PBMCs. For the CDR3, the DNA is TGTGCCAGTAGTACTCTTCGGGGGCGGTCGGACACCGGGGAGCTGTTTTTT. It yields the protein CASSTLRGRSDTGELFF.